These 25 T cell receptor beta chains came from one sample sequenced in a study of blood T cell repertoires in COVID-19. Clones were sequenced by immunoSEQ multiplex PCR, and TCRdb holds only the in-frame ones, with some missing. The top ten hold approximately 15% of the sample, which has 50,000 to 70,000 clones, approximately 84% seen once. The sequencing sample was made of peripheral blood. All receptors come from a man aged 70-80 years with active COVID-19.

V is TRBV18 and J is TRBJ1-2; D uncertain. The ends were cut back, 0 bases at V and 8 bases at J, with 13 bases in the middle. The CDR3 length is 14 residues. CDR1 KGHSH and CDR2 LQKENI come from the germline V gene. CDR3 sequence reads: CASSPPATPEGYTF. The CDR3 DNA is TGTGCCAGCTCACCACCGGCCACCCCGGAGGGCTACACCTTC.

The chain is built from TRBV3-1 (or the pseudogene TRBV3-2) and TRBJ2-5; 12 bases map to TRBD1. The germline V gene encodes CDR1 LGHDT and CDR2 YNNKEL (reference sequence). Trimming cost V 1 base and J 3 bases; bases outside gene matches: 6. The CDR3 extends over 17 amino acids. This CDR3 reads CASSQGRDRGREETQYF. In DNA, the CDR3 is TGTGCCAGCAGCCAAGGCCGGGACAGGGGGCGCGAAGAGACCCAGTACTTC.

The V and J genes are TRBV7-8 and TRBJ2-5; TRBD2 is a possible D gene (7 bases). The CDR3 spans 14 residues. V lost 11 bases, J lost 1 base, and 17 bases lay in between. The germline gives CDR1 SGHVS, CDR2 FQNEAQ. DNA for the CDR3: TGTGCCTCCACTAGGGGGGGTCCCCAAGAGACCCAGTACTTC. This translates into CASTRGGPQETQYF.

This clone has more than one count but fewer than ten. This rearrangement joins TRBV27 to TRBJ1-1; D unclear. Germline V gene sequence: CDR1 MNHEY, CDR2 SMNVEV (reference sequence). Trimming shortened V by 6 bases and J by 1 base, and 12 bases separated the two germline ends. CDR3 length equals 14 residues. Here the CDR3 DNA reads TGTGCCAGCAGGATTCAGGCGGGGAACACTGAAGCTTTCTTT. It yields the protein CASRIQAGNTEAFF.

This clone was observed a handful of times. The V gene is TRBV29-1, the J gene TRBJ2-7; 10 bases align to TRBD2. V dropped 1 base and J dropped 1; count of bases not matched to a gene: 4. The CDR3 consists of 15 residues. Germline V gene data show CDR1 as SQVTM and CDR2 as ANQGSEA. CDR3 in DNA: TGCAGCGTTGAAGGGACTAGCGGCGTATCCTACGAGCAGTACTTC. It codes for CSVEGTSGVSYEQYF.

CDR3 sequence reads: CASSSGQIAKNIQYF. CDR3 nucleotides: TGTGCCAGCAGCTCGGGACAAATAGCCAAAAACATTCAGTACTTC. The rearrangement uses TRBV7-2 and TRBJ2-4; maybe TRBD1 (6 bases). CDR1 SGHTA and CDR2 FQGNSA come from the germline V gene. V lost 4 bases and J lost 0, with 10 bases in between. The CDR3 contains 15 residues.

The chain combines TRBV27 with TRBJ1-6; possibly TRBD1 for D (5 bases). Germline assignment: CDR1 MNHEY and CDR2 SMNVEV (reference sequence). The CDR3 extends over 14 amino acids. Trimming took 2 bases from V and 4 from J, leaving 6 bases between them. The CDR3 bases are TGTGCCAGCAGTTTAGGGGGGTATAATTCACCCCTCCACTTT. This gives the protein CASSLGGYNSPLHF.

This sequence joins TRBV19 and TRBJ2-1, with TRBD2 matching 7 bases. Germline lookup yields CDR1 LNHDA and CDR2 SQIVND (reference sequence). CDR3 size: 13 residues. Trimming at V came to 5 bases and at J to 6 bases, leaving 4 bases not matched to a gene. CDR3 sequence reads: CASSPGLRNEQFF. The CDR3, as DNA: TGTGCCAGTAGTCCGGGACTACGCAATGAGCAGTTCTTC.

The gene calls are TRBV5-6 and TRBJ1-3; perhaps TRBD1 as D (5 bases). V lost 3 bases and J 4 bases, leaving 14 bases between the germline ends. CDR3 size: 15 residues. The germline CDR1 and CDR2 sequences are SGHDT and YYEEEE. CDR3 sequence reads: CASSSLGLGGNTIYF. The CDR3 DNA reads as TGTGCCAGCAGCTCCTTGGGACTGGGGGGAAACACCATATATTTT.

The chain recombines TRBV9 with TRBJ2-7; 7 bases map to TRBD2. The germline V gene encodes CDR1 SGDLS and CDR2 YYNGEE. There are 13 residues in the CDR3. Germline trimming cut 4 bases from V and 2 bases from J; bases unmatched to any gene: 3. For the CDR3, the DNA is TGTGCCAGCAGCCCTAGCGGAGCCTACGAGCAGTACTTC. Translation: CASSPSGAYEQYF.

J is TRBJ2-1 and V is TRBV19, with TRBD2 matching 8 bases. The V gene end was trimmed by 6 bases and the J gene end by 6 bases; junction bases not matched to a gene: 7. This CDR3 region has 14 residues. The germline V gene encodes CDR1 LNHDA and CDR2 SQIVND (reference sequence). The CDR3 spells CASRNGRARNEQFF. DNA for the CDR3: TGTGCCAGTAGGAACGGGAGGGCCCGCAATGAGCAGTTCTTC.

The rearrangement links TRBV14 to TRBJ2-1; 12 nucleotides match TRBD1. This CDR3 comprises 17 residues. V dropped 4 bases and J dropped 3; count of bases not matched to a gene: 7. CDR1 SGHDN and CDR2 FVKESK come from the germline V gene. CDR3 nucleotides: TGTGCCAGCAGCCGGGGGACAGGGGGCGCGCACTACAATGAGCAGTTCTTC. Translation gives CASSRGTGGAHYNEQFF.

The chain couples TRBV18 to TRBJ1-2; 8 bases agree with TRBD1. Germline assignment: CDR1 KGHSH and CDR2 LQKENI. J was trimmed by 8 bases and V by 0 bases; bases with no gene match: 5. This CDR3 comprises 14 residues. The CDR3 nucleotides read TGTGCCAGCTCACCACCGGACAGGGTTCTGGGCTACACCTTC. As protein: CASSPPDRVLGYTF.

The gene calls are TRBV7-6 and TRBJ1-4; D gene ambiguous. V lost 4 bases and J 2 bases, leaving 17 bases between the germline ends. There are 17 residues in the CDR3. Germline-derived CDR1 and CDR2 are SGHVS and FNYEAQ. The CDR3 bases are TGTGCCAGCAGCTCCGGGGAGGGTATCCTCACTAATGAAAAACTGTTTTTT. Protein: CASSSGEGILTNEKLFF.

This chain uses TRBV7-3 with TRBJ1-4; the D is unclear. Per germline, CDR1 SGHTA and CDR2 FQGTGA. V was shortened by 2 bases and J by 2 bases, with 9 bases between the two germline ends. This CDR3 contains 15 residues. In DNA form, the CDR3 reads TGTGCCAGCAGCTTACAATCGGGGACTAATGAAAAACTGTTTTTT. This encodes CASSLQSGTNEKLFF.

The chain joins TRBV28 to TRBJ1-5; 10 bases fit TRBD1. Germline loops: CDR1 MDHEN, CDR2 SYDVKM. This CDR3 contains 18 residues. Trimming cost V 5 bases and J 8 bases; bases outside gene matches: 18. The CDR3 coding sequence is TGTGCCAGCAGTCCCCGTTGGGGACAGGGGCCAAAGATGGAGCCCCAGCATTTT. Translating it yields CASSPRWGQGPKMEPQHF.

The rearrangement links TRBV11-2 to TRBJ2-3; possibly TRBD2 for D (5 bases). Germline-derived CDR1 and CDR2 are SGHAT and FQNNGV. The CDR3 covers 13 residues. V was pared by 6 bases and J by 4 bases, with 11 bases between. The CDR3 coding sequence is TGTGCCAGCAGGTACCAACTAGCAGATACGCAGTATTTT. This gives the protein CASRYQLADTQYF.

This clone was seen a handful of times. The chain links TRBV7-3 to TRBJ1-6, with 7 bases that match TRBD1. CDR1 and CDR2 from the germline V gene are SGHTA and FQGTGA. After removal of 4 bases from V and 11 bases from J, the junction contained 5 bases not matched to a gene. The CDR3 sequence is 13 residues long. The CDR3 loop is CASSSGTDTPLHF. CDR3 sequence (DNA): TGTGCCAGCAGCTCGGGGACAGACACACCCCTCCACTTT.

V and J are TRBV7-9 and TRBJ2-1; 8 bases match TRBD2. The germline gives CDR1 SEHNR, CDR2 FQNEAQ (reference sequence). The V gene end was trimmed by 5 bases and the J gene end by 8 bases; junction bases not matched to a gene: 23. The CDR3 runs to 19 residues. CDR3 in amino acids: CASSEGIRRDWSGRYEQFF. The DNA for the CDR3 is TGTGCCAGCAGCGAGGGTATCCGGCGGGATTGGAGCGGGAGATATGAGCAGTTCTTC.

J is TRBJ2-7 and V is TRBV15; D might be TRBD2 (6 bases). The V gene's germline CDR1 is LNHNV and CDR2 YYDKDF (reference sequence). V lost 5 bases and J lost 7, with 9 bases in between. The CDR3 sequence is 11 residues long. CDR3 amino acids: CATSAGGEQYF. The CDR3 bases are TGTGCCACCAGCGCCGGAGGGGAGCAGTACTTC. Supplemented by reference TRBV15 and TRBJ2-7, the full variable domain reads DAMVIQNPRYQVTQFGKPVTLSCSQTLNHNVMYWYQQKSSQAPKLLFHYYDKDFNNEADTPDNFQSRRPNTSFCFLDIRSPGLGDTAMYLCATSAGGEQYFGPGTRLTVT.

The J gene is TRBJ2-1, the V gene TRBV10-3, with D possibly being TRBD2 (5 bases). Trimming stripped 3 bases from V and 1 base from J, with 10 bases between. This CDR3 is 15 amino acids long. From germline, CDR1 is ENHRY and CDR2 SYGVKD. DNA for the CDR3: TGTGCCATCAGTGACCCTCGGGGTTCCTACAATGAGCAGTTCTTC. Its translation is CAISDPRGSYNEQFF.

The CDR3 spells CASSWGTGEEQYF. The CDR3 nucleotides read TGTGCCAGCAGCTGGGGGACAGGGGAGGAGCAGTACTTC. This rearrangement joins TRBV5-4 to TRBJ2-7; TRBD1 aligns across 10 bases. This CDR3 has 13 residues. The V segment lost 3 bases and the J segment 7 bases; nucleotides outside the gene matches: 4. Germline values: CDR1 SGHNT, CDR2 YYREEE (reference sequence). The full variable domain, with the rest looked up from reference TRBV5-4 and TRBJ2-7, is ETGVTQSPTHLIKTRGQQVTLRCSSQSGHNTVSWYQQALGQGPQFIFQYYREEENGRGNFPPRFSGLQFPNYSSELNVNALELDDSALYLCASSWGTGEEQYFGPGTRLTVT.

The count of this clone is one. The chain joins TRBV6-4 to TRBJ1-5, with D possibly matching TRBD1 (5 bases). Trimming shortened V by 4 bases and J by 4 bases, and 8 bases separated the two germline ends. This CDR3 is 13 amino acids long. CDR1 MRHNA and CDR2 SNTAGT come from the germline V gene. The CDR3 loop reads CASSAGGNQPQHF. For the CDR3, the DNA is TGTGCCAGCAGTGCCGGGGGGAATCAGCCCCAGCATTTT.

CDR3 nucleotide sequence: TGTGCCAGCAGTTTTGGGACAGGGTCTAGCACAGATACGCAGTATTTT. It is translated as CASSFGTGSSTDTQYF. The chain couples TRBV27 to TRBJ2-3; 9 nucleotides agree with TRBD1. CDR1 MNHEY and CDR2 SMNVEV come from the germline V gene (reference sequence). Trimming took 3 bases from V and 0 from J; bases not matched to a gene: 4. CDR3 length: 16 amino acids.

The chain recombines TRBV6-5 with TRBJ2-7; D is undetermined. V was trimmed by 8 bases and J by 2 bases, leaving 16 bases between them. The CDR3 sequence is 14 residues long. Germline V gene sequence: CDR1 MNHEY, CDR2 SVGAGI. This CDR3 is CASQRYPRAYEQYF. Here the CDR3 DNA reads TGTGCCAGCCAAAGGTACCCTAGAGCCTACGAGCAGTACTTC.